One sample yielded the 18 T cell receptor beta chains listed below, sequenced in a study of CD8 T cells in ankylosing spondylitis. TCRdb passed the 5' RACE reads through MiXCR, listing each CDR3 protein once. The data hold 230,000 or so distinct CDR3 sequences, with 15% to 20% observed a single time. Sequenced material: blood, either unsorted or a sorted T cell fraction (not recorded which). The source is a male donor with ankylosing spondylitis or in good health (not recorded which).

The chain employs TRBV20-1 and TRBJ1-6; 8 nucleotides match TRBD1. The CDR3 length is 14 residues. The germline CDR1 and CDR2 sequences are DFQATT and SNEGSKA (reference sequence). V gave up 5 bases and J gave up 7 bases; unmatched junction bases: 7. The CDR3 DNA follows: TGCAGTGCTGACGGACAGGGAAGCAATTCACCCCTCCACTTT. Protein: CSADGQGSNSPLHF.

This clonotype has more than one count but fewer than ten. The rearrangement uses TRBV5-6 and TRBJ2-7; TRBD1 agrees at 9 bases. The CDR3 has 14 residues. Germline loops: CDR1 SGHDT, CDR2 YYEEEE. V shed 4 bases and J 3 bases; nucleotides not matched to a gene: 5. CDR3 sequence reads: CASSIRDRVYEQYF. The CDR3 DNA is TGTGCCAGCAGCATCCGGGACAGGGTCTACGAGCAGTACTTC. Drawing the rest from reference TRBV5-6 and TRBJ2-7, the complete variable domain is DAGVTQSPTHLIKTRGQQVTLRCSPKSGHDTVSWYQQALGQGPQFIFQYYEEEERQRGNFPDRFSGHQFPNYSSELNVNALLLGDSALYLCASSIRDRVYEQYFGPGTRLTVT.

The V and J genes are TRBV12-3 or TRBV12-4 and TRBJ2-7, with TRBD2 matching over 9 bases. V lost 3 bases and J lost 5; bases outside the gene matches: 5. The CDR3 sequence is 14 residues long. The CDR3 protein is CASSFGGGGHEQYF. As DNA, the CDR3 is TGTGCCAGCAGTTTTGGCGGGGGGGGACACGAGCAGTACTTC.

The chain recombines TRBV12-3 or TRBV12-4 with TRBJ2-5; D might be TRBD2 (6 bases). V gave up 5 bases and J gave up 4 bases, with 17 bases separating them. This CDR3 has 15 amino acids. The chain's CDR3 is CASSPLPEGGETQYF. The CDR3 DNA sequence: TGTGCCAGCAGTCCCCTTCCTGAGGGAGGAGAGACCCAGTACTTC.

This clonotype turned up a few times. The rearrangement uses TRBV12-3 or TRBV12-4 and TRBJ2-7; D tentatively fits TRBD1 or TRBD2 (5 bases each). V lost 6 bases to trimming and J lost 5 bases, with 11 bases between them. CDR3 length: 12 amino acids. DNA for the CDR3: TGTGCCAGCAGCCCGGGACCCGACGAGCAGTACTTC. It translates to CASSPGPDEQYF.

In its sample, this clonotype was seen many times. The CDR3 loop is CASSQDEGGYTF. The DNA of the CDR3 is TGCGCCAGCAGCCAAGATGAAGGCGGCTACACCTTC. This chain links TRBV4-3 with TRBJ1-2; no reliable D call. Per the germline V gene, CDR1 is LGHNA and CDR2 is YSLEER. The CDR3 covers 12 residues. V was trimmed by 0 bases and J by 8 bases, leaving 7 bases between them.

The chain links TRBV25-1 to TRBJ2-7, with TRBD2 matching over 7 bases. Germline CDR1 and CDR2: MGHDK and SYGVNS. J lost 3 bases, V lost 3 bases, and 5 bases had no gene match. This CDR3 is built from 14 residues. The CDR3, as DNA: TGTGCCAGCAGTGATTGGGGGGGGAGCTACGAGCAGTACTTC. Encoded protein: CASSDWGGSYEQYF.

The chain couples TRBV12-3 or TRBV12-4 to TRBJ2-7; 8 bases agree with TRBD1. There are 15 residues in the CDR3. V dropped 2 bases and J dropped 3; count of bases not matched to a gene: 6. The CDR3 reads CASSLLPDRDYEQYF. CDR3 in DNA: TGTGCCAGCAGTTTACTTCCGGACAGGGACTACGAGCAGTACTTC.

The V and J genes are TRBV28 and TRBJ2-7; TRBD1 agrees at 8 bases. J was trimmed by 7 bases and V by 4 bases; bases with no gene match: 15. In germline, CDR1 is MDHEN, CDR2 SYDVKM. The CDR3 is made up of 16 amino acids. CDR3 in amino acids: CASSSDRESLYREQYF. CDR3 coding DNA: TGTGCCAGCAGTTCGGACAGGGAATCTCTATATCGGGAGCAGTACTTC.

This clonotype has more than one count but fewer than ten. The J gene is TRBJ2-1, the V gene TRBV7-9; 9 bases match TRBD2. Germline V gene sequence: CDR1 SEHNR, CDR2 FQNEAQ (reference sequence). This CDR3 is 12 amino acids long. The CDR3, as DNA: TGTGCAAGCGGGGGGACCTACAATGAGCAGTTCTTC. Its protein is CASGGTYNEQFF.

V usage is TRBV7-9 and J usage is TRBJ2-7, with 8 positions matching TRBD2. The germline gives CDR1 SEHNR, CDR2 FQNEAQ (reference sequence). This CDR3 is 16 amino acids long. V lost 4 bases to trimming and J lost 1 base; unmatched junction nucleotides: 9. As DNA, the CDR3 is TGTGCCAGCAGCTGGTCCCTAGCGGGCGGATCCTACGAGCAGTACTTC. It specifies CASSWSLAGGSYEQYF.

The genes are TRBV27 and TRBJ1-5, with a possible D match to TRBD1 (5 bases). In germline, CDR1 is MNHEY, CDR2 SMNVEV (reference sequence). V was pared by 5 bases and J by 4 bases, with 18 bases between. The CDR3 length is 16 residues. CDR3 sequence: CASSKSRSGINQPQHF. The CDR3 nucleotides are TGTGCCAGCAGTAAAAGCCGATCAGGGATAAATCAGCCCCAGCATTTT.

The sample holds many counts of this clonotype. In nucleotides, the CDR3 is TGCGCCAGCAGCTTGACTAGCGGATACAATGAGCAGTTCTTC. Residues: CASSLTSGYNEQFF. The V gene is TRBV5-1, the J gene TRBJ2-1; 8 positions agree with TRBD2. CDR1 SGHRS and CDR2 YFSETQ come from the germline V gene. Unmatched junction bases numbered 1, after V lost 1 base and J lost 4 bases. The CDR3 totals 14 residues.

V is TRBV4-3 and J is TRBJ1-5; D is ambiguous. Deletions cut 1 base from V and 4 bases from J, with 2 bases between. Germline V gene data show CDR1 as LGHNA and CDR2 as YSLEER. The length of the CDR3 is 12 residues. CDR3 DNA sequence: TGCGCCAGCAGCCAAGGGAATCAGCCCCAGCATTTT. It translates to CASSQGNQPQHF.

The chain employs TRBV4-2 and TRBJ2-1, with TRBD2 as a possible D gene (6 bases). This CDR3 contains 13 residues. The germline CDR1 and CDR2 sequences are LGHNA and YNFKEQ. The ends were cut back, 5 bases at V and 7 bases at J, with 12 bases in the middle. The CDR3 DNA reads TGTGCCAGCAGCGGGGACTCCCAGAATGAGCAGTTCTTC. Translated: CASSGDSQNEQFF.

This clonotype was observed many times. For the CDR3, the DNA is TGCGCCAGCAGCCAAGATCGAGGGATTGGCACTGAAGCTTTCTTT. Its translation: CASSQDRGIGTEAFF. The V gene is TRBV4-3, the J gene TRBJ1-1; D is unclear. The CDR3 is 15 amino acids. Trimming took off 0 bases at V and 4 bases at J, with 12 bases between the two ends. Germline CDR1 LGHNA, CDR2 YSLEER.

This clonotype has just a few counts. The V and J genes are TRBV27 and TRBJ1-2; TRBD1 matches at 9 bases. Trimming at V came to 4 bases and at J to 4 bases, leaving 10 bases not matched to a gene. Germline V CDR1 and CDR2: MNHEY, SMNVEV (reference sequence). This CDR3 region has 16 residues. The CDR3 nucleotides are TGTGCCAGCAGTTCAAGGACAGGGGCGAGTGGCTATGGCTACACCTTC. It yields the protein CASSSRTGASGYGYTF.

The CDR3 coding sequence is TGTGCCAGCAGGTCCCAGCTGAACACTGAAGCTTTCTTT. Translation gives CASRSQLNTEAFF. The J gene is TRBJ1-1, the V gene TRBV7-8, with D unresolved. Germline CDR1 and CDR2: SGHVS and FQNEAQ. The CDR3 extends over 13 amino acids. V lost 6 bases and J lost 0, with 8 bases in between. Variable domain in full (rest from reference TRBV7-8 and TRBJ1-1): GAGVSQSPRYKVAKRGQDVALRCDPISGHVSLFWYQQALGQGPEFLTYFQNEAQLDKSGLPSDRFFAERPEGSVSTLKIQRTQQEDSAVYLCASRSQLNTEAFFGQGTRLTVV.